This TCR beta chain was profiled in a study of CD4 T cells in relation to SARS-CoV-2 and coronaviruses. Study-wide context: PBMCs were cultured with antigen for about eleven days before TCR beta sequencing. Study-wide results and caveats: Pre-pandemic and post-infection samples never came from the same donor.

Here immunoSEQ multiplex PCR was the method, and the copy in TCRdb shows in-frame clones only, minus some. The sample has about 38,000 clones; about three quarters are singletons. As to this clone: Antigen: not known.

The sequence came from an adult with COVID-19. Sequencing used memory CD4+ T cells from PBMCs, cultured in vitro.

CDR3 amino acids: CASSPLGLAHEQFF. For the CDR3, the DNA is TGTGCCAGCAGCCCTTTGGGACTAGCCCATGAGCAGTTCTTC. The V gene is TRBV3-1 (or the pseudogene TRBV3-2), the J gene TRBJ2-1; TRBD2 agrees at 9 bases. The CDR3 runs to 14 residues. Germline CDR1 is LGHDT and CDR2 is YNNKEL (reference sequence). J lost 8 bases, V lost 4 bases, and 6 bases had no gene match.